The 5 T cell receptor beta chains below come from one sample, sequenced in a study of blood T cell repertoires in COVID-19. The table came from immunoSEQ multiplex PCR; TCRdb's copy has only in-frame clones and leaves some out. The sample records some 340,000 clones, more than 85% being singletons. Sequencing input: PBMCs or T cells enriched from blood (not recorded which). The receptors were gathered from a woman aged 25 to 45 who had been exposed to COVID-19.

The chain uses TRBV10-3 and TRBJ2-1; TRBD1 matches at 9 bases. Germline V gene data show CDR1 as ENHRY and CDR2 as SYGVKD. The CDR3 length is 16 residues. V shed 11 bases and J 10 bases; nucleotides not matched to a gene: 21. This CDR3 reads CAATASAGQGKGEQFF. CDR3 sequence (DNA): TGTGCCGCAACGGCCAGCGCGGGACAGGGCAAAGGGGAGCAGTTCTTC.

The rearrangement joins TRBV9 to TRBJ1-4; D gene uncertain. The CDR3 has 17 amino acids. With 0 bases removed from V and 3 bases from J, the gap between germline ends came to 15 bases. The germline CDR1 and CDR2 sequences are SGDLS and YYNGEE. In nucleotides, the CDR3 is TGTGCCAGCAGCGTAGGGGTAGCTTCTTCAGCTAATGAAAAACTGTTTTTT. Translated, it gives CASSVGVASSANEKLFF.

The chain has TRBV7-2 and TRBJ2-2, with 13 bases identical to TRBD2. This CDR3 is built from 18 residues. V dropped 1 base and J dropped 3; count of bases not matched to a gene: 5. Germline CDR1 and CDR2: SGHTA and FQGNSA. The CDR3 sequence is CASSLVGLAGVHTGELFF. The CDR3 DNA is TGTGCCAGCAGCTTAGTCGGACTAGCGGGGGTTCACACCGGGGAGCTGTTTTTT.

The rearrangement joins TRBV7-9 to TRBJ1-3; D unclear. CDR3 length: 17 amino acids. Germline V gene data show CDR1 as SEHNR and CDR2 as FQNEAQ (reference sequence). The V end lost 0 bases, the J end lost 0 bases, and 12 bases lay between the germline ends. The CDR3 spells CASSLANEGFSGNTIYF. The DNA of the CDR3 is TGTGCCAGCAGCTTAGCGAACGAGGGCTTCTCTGGAAACACCATATATTTT. Full variable domain (missing parts from reference TRBV7-9 and TRBJ1-3): DTGVSQNPRHKITKRGQNVTFRCDPISEHNRLYWYRQTLGQGPEFLTYFQNEAQLEKSRLLSDRFSAERPKGSFSTLEIQRTEQGDSAMYLCASSLANEGFSGNTIYFGEGSWLTVV.

The chain employs TRBV3-1 (or the pseudogene TRBV3-2) and TRBJ1-2, with D hard to call. V lost 2 bases and J 4 bases, leaving 8 bases between the germline ends. The CDR3 contains 13 residues. From germline, CDR1 is LGHDT and CDR2 YNNKEL (reference sequence). In DNA, the CDR3 is TGTGCCAGCAGCCAACGGTTCGGCTATGGCTACACCTTC. Its protein is CASSQRFGYGYTF.